Presented here are 11 T cell receptor beta chains from one specimen sequenced in a study of blood T cells in healthy people across ages. PCR was performed a second time for about 7 to 11 cycles using a sample-barcoded 5' primer and a J-beta primer mix. TCRdb itself ran the 5' RACE reads through MiXCR, one entry per CDR3 protein. The sample carries 650,000 to 1,000,000 distinct CDR3 sequences, roughly 35% recorded once. The sample taken for sequencing was blood. Every receptor here comes from a man between 18 and 29 years old in good health.

This clonotype was recorded many times. The gene calls are TRBV7-2 and TRBJ1-1; 7 bases match TRBD1. The CDR3 length is 15 residues. The germline gives CDR1 SGHTA, CDR2 FQGNSA. Trimming took 5 bases from V and 1 from J; bases not matched to a gene: 7. The CDR3 is CASSPRQGRNTEAFF. CDR3 coding DNA: TGTGCCAGCAGCCCCAGACAGGGACGGAACACTGAAGCTTTCTTT.

This clonotype has only a few counts. V and J are TRBV5-1 and TRBJ2-4, with 7 nucleotides matching TRBD1. Germline values: CDR1 SGHRS, CDR2 YFSETQ. Trimming at V came to 3 bases and at J to 13 bases, leaving 16 bases not matched to a gene. The CDR3 runs to 15 residues. The CDR3 bases are TGCGCCAGCAGCTATGGTAATGACAGGGCGGTAAGGCAGTACTTC. This translates into CASSYGNDRAVRQYF.

In the case of this clonotype: A much larger clone sits a single nucleotide away, making a read error possible. This chain uses TRBV12-3 or TRBV12-4 with TRBJ2-4; the D is unclear. V was cut by 3 bases and J by 13 bases, with 19 bases left in between. The CDR3 has 14 residues. Written as DNA, the CDR3 is TGTGCCAGCAGTTTTCGCGCCCCGAACGTTGAGCAGTACTTC. Its translation is CASSFRAPNVEQYF.

This chain joins TRBV4-3 and TRBJ1-4, with D possibly matching TRBD1 (5 bases). Trimming cost V 0 bases and J 8 bases, with 13 bases left between them. CDR1 is LGHNA and CDR2 is YSLEER in the germline V gene. This CDR3 has 15 residues. CDR3 sequence (DNA): TGCGCCAGCAGCCAAGAAAACGACCGGGGGGAAAAACTGTTTTTT. Translated, it gives CASSQENDRGEKLFF.

This rearrangement joins TRBV9 to TRBJ2-4; tentative D call: TRBD2 (6 bases). The J call may be in error: the DNA end matches TRBJ2-7 better. This CDR3 contains 14 residues. Per germline, CDR1 SGDLS and CDR2 YYNGEE. The CDR3 region has the DNA TGTGCCAGCAGCCTCACCGCGGGCGGGAACGAGCAGTACTTC. Its translation is CASSLTAGGNEQYF.

This clonotype was seen more than once but under ten times. J is TRBJ2-3 and V is TRBV12-3 or TRBV12-4, with 12 positions matching TRBD2. V shed 6 bases and J 3 bases; nucleotides not matched to a gene: 4. The CDR3 has 15 amino acids. CDR3 in DNA: TGTGCCAGCAGGCCGACTAGCGGGGGAACAGATACGCAGTATTTT. This encodes CASRPTSGGTDTQYF.

J is TRBJ2-7 and V is TRBV12-3 or TRBV12-4; D uncertain. The length of the CDR3 is 14 residues. Trimming cost V 5 bases and J 0 bases, with 11 bases left between them. Here the CDR3 DNA reads TGTGCCAGCAGTCCTTTCTCTAGCTCCTACGAGCAGTACTTC. Residues: CASSPFSSSYEQYF.

Of note for this clonotype: A much larger clone lies one base from this, so it may be a read error. The chain combines TRBV7-2 with TRBJ2-1; no clear D. Looked up from germline, CDR1 is SGHTA and CDR2 is FQGNSA. This CDR3 comprises 12 residues. CDR3 residues: CAGSLGAAEQFF. The CDR3 DNA follows: TGTGCCGGCAGCTTAGGTGCGGCTGAGCAGTTCTTC.

The CDR3, as DNA: TGCGCCAGCAGAGACAATGGGGAAAAACTGTTTTTT. Its translation: CASRDNGEKLFF. The chain joins TRBV5-1 to TRBJ1-4; D not resolved. The CDR3 loop spans 12 amino acids. Deletions cut 5 bases from V and 8 bases from J, with 10 bases between. The germline V gene encodes CDR1 SGHRS and CDR2 YFSETQ. The entire variable domain, with the rest obtained from reference TRBV5-1 and TRBJ1-4, is as follows: KAGVTQTPRYLIKTRGQQVTLSCSPISGHRSVSWYQQTPGQGLQFLFEYFSETQRNKGNFPGRFSGRQFSNSRSEMNVSTLELGDSALYLCASRDNGEKLFFGSGTQLSVL.

In its sample, this clonotype was seen a few times. The chain uses TRBV7-2 and TRBJ2-2; maybe TRBD1 (6 bases). CDR1 is SGHTA, CDR2 FQGNSA, per germline. The CDR3 runs to 15 residues. V was trimmed by 2 bases and J by 2 bases, leaving 9 bases between them. The CDR3 nucleotides are TGTGCCAGCAGCTTATGGGACACTAACACCGGGGAGCTGTTTTTT. This gives the protein CASSLWDTNTGELFF.

The chain joins TRBV2 to TRBJ1-2; TRBD1 agrees at 7 bases. After removal of 8 bases from V and 8 bases from J, the junction contained 14 bases not matched to a gene. The CDR3 has 14 residues. Germline V gene lookup returns CDR1 SNHLY and CDR2 FYNNEI. The CDR3 region has the DNA TGTGCCAGCGGGGGACAGACCGGGTCAGGGGGCTACACCTTC. This translates into CASGGQTGSGGYTF.